These 14 T cell receptor beta chains were all obtained from the same sample, sequenced in a study of OX40 agonist ivuxolimab in advanced cancers. The table came from immunoSEQ multiplex PCR; TCRdb's copy has only in-frame clones and leaves some out. The sample records 82,000 or so clones, more than 80% being singletons. The sequences come from CD4+ or CD8+ T cells sorted from blood, collected in a trial of the OX40 agonist ivuxolimab. These receptors were collected from an adult with an advanced solid tumor such as melanoma, head and neck, liver or kidney cancer.

The genes are TRBV6-6 and TRBJ2-2, with 9 bases matching TRBD1. Germline CDR1 and CDR2: MNHNY and SVGAGI (reference sequence). The length of the CDR3 is 16 residues. Trimming took 6 bases from V and 4 from J; bases not matched to a gene: 9. The CDR3 region is CASRKDGTGSTGELFF. The CDR3 DNA reads TGTGCCAGCAGGAAAGACGGGACAGGGAGCACCGGGGAGCTGTTTTTT.

The chain's CDR3 is CASSNAAKGYTF. The CDR3 DNA reads TGTGCCAGCAGTAACGCGGCGAAAGGCTACACCTTC. The chain employs TRBV6-5 and TRBJ1-2, with unresolved D. V lost 5 bases to trimming and J lost 8 bases, with 12 bases between them. The CDR3 consists of 12 residues. The germline CDR1 and CDR2 sequences are MNHEY and SVGAGI.

This clone has a handful of counts. This rearrangement joins TRBV7-9 to TRBJ1-1; tentative D call: TRBD1 (5 bases). This CDR3 is built from 13 residues. Germline CDR1 is SEHNR and CDR2 is FQNEAQ (reference sequence). The V end lost 3 bases, the J end lost 5 bases, and 10 bases lay between the germline ends. The CDR3 sequence: CASSFVGVTEAFF. CDR3 DNA: TGTGCCAGCAGCTTTGTGGGGGTTACTGAAGCTTTCTTT.

The V call is TRBV19, the J call TRBJ1-5; TRBD1 is a possible D gene (5 bases). This CDR3 is 13 amino acids long. Germline V gene lookup returns CDR1 LNHDA and CDR2 SQIVND (reference sequence). V shed 8 bases and J shed 7 bases, with 15 bases lying between them. In DNA form, the CDR3 reads TGTGCCAGTTCAGGGATCGTAGGCCAGCCCCAGCATTTT. This gives the protein CASSGIVGQPQHF.

In its sample, this clone was seen once. The chain has TRBV27 and TRBJ2-3; D remains unclear. In germline, CDR1 is MNHEY, CDR2 SMNVEV (reference sequence). Trimming removed 10 bases at V and 3 bases at J, with 11 bases between. The CDR3 has 12 amino acids. The CDR3 spells CATRTRTDTQYF. In DNA, the CDR3 is TGTGCCACCAGAACACGGACAGATACGCAGTATTTT.

This clone was observed once. The chain couples TRBV15 to TRBJ1-4; D is uncertain. CDR3 length: 16 residues. Germline V gene sequence: CDR1 LNHNV, CDR2 YYDKDF (reference sequence). The V end lost 0 bases, the J end lost 0 bases, and 8 bases lay between the germline ends. Written as DNA, the CDR3 is TGTGCCACCAGCAGAGAAGGGCCCCCAACTAATGAAAAACTGTTTTTT. Amino acids: CATSREGPPTNEKLFF.

This chain connects TRBV5-8 to TRBJ1-5; a weak D match, TRBD1 (5 bases). The CDR3 runs 16 residues. V dropped 4 bases and J dropped 0 bases, with 14 bases sitting between them. The V gene's germline CDR1 is SGHTS and CDR2 YDEGEE. This chain's CDR3 is CASSGRGVYSNQPQHF. In nucleotides, the CDR3 is TGTGCCAGCAGCGGGCGGGGGGTCTATAGCAATCAGCCCCAGCATTTT.

The chain combines TRBV30 with TRBJ2-6, with D unclear. V lost 2 bases and J lost 0, with 8 bases in between. CDR1 is GTSNPN and CDR2 is SVGIG in the germline V gene (reference sequence). The CDR3 spans 15 residues. The CDR3 protein is CAWSFRSSGANVLTF. In DNA form, the CDR3 reads TGTGCCTGGAGTTTCCGTAGCTCTGGGGCCAACGTCCTGACTTTC.

A few counts support this clone. V usage is TRBV7-9 and J usage is TRBJ1-2, with D perhaps TRBD1 (6 bases). The germline gives CDR1 SEHNR, CDR2 FQNEAQ (reference sequence). The germline V and J ends were trimmed by 5 bases and 7 bases, with 17 bases remaining between them. The CDR3 has 14 residues. CDR3 loop: CASSPLQGSPGYTF. The CDR3 DNA is TGTGCCAGCAGCCCTCTCCAGGGGTCTCCTGGCTACACCTTC. Drawing the rest from reference TRBV7-9 and TRBJ1-2, the complete variable domain is DTGVSQNPRHKITKRGQNVTFRCDPISEHNRLYWYRQTLGQGPEFLTYFQNEAQLEKSRLLSDRFSAERPKGSFSTLEIQRTEQGDSAMYLCASSPLQGSPGYTFGSGTRLTVV.

The chain joins TRBV19 to TRBJ1-2; the D is unclear. Trimming stripped 6 bases from V and 2 bases from J, with 10 bases between. CDR1 and CDR2 (germline): LNHDA, SQIVND (reference sequence). The CDR3 is made up of 13 amino acids. The CDR3 DNA reads as TGTGCCAGTAGCATGAGACGGAACTATGGCTACACCTTC. It translates to CASSMRRNYGYTF.

The count of this clone is one. V gene TRBV5-4 combines with J gene TRBJ2-7; D gene uncertain. Germline values: CDR1 SGHNT, CDR2 YYREEE (reference sequence). Trimming stripped 0 bases from V and 7 bases from J, with 8 bases between. The CDR3 spans 12 residues. CDR3 loop: CASSLDSREQYF. CDR3 nucleotide sequence: TGTGCCAGCAGCTTGGACAGCCGAGAGCAGTACTTC.

The CDR3 DNA reads TGTGCCAGTAGTTTCCGACAGGGACCCTACGAGCAGTACTTC. Protein product: CASSFRQGPYEQYF. V gene TRBV19 combines with J gene TRBJ2-7, with 7 bases fitting TRBD1. Trimming took 5 bases from V and 2 from J; bases not matched to a gene: 6. Germline CDR1 and CDR2: LNHDA and SQIVND (reference sequence). The CDR3 is made up of 14 amino acids.

The chain links TRBV11-2 to TRBJ2-2; a possible D gene is TRBD2 (6 bases). Deletions cut 7 bases from V and 3 bases from J, with 15 bases between. The CDR3 has 15 residues. Germline-derived CDR1 and CDR2 are SGHAT and FQNNGV. CDR3 coding DNA: TGTGCCAGCAACCGATTGGAGGGGCACACCGGGGAGCTGTTTTTT. This encodes CASNRLEGHTGELFF.

This chain connects TRBV4-3 to TRBJ1-6; no clear D. CDR1 is LGHNA, CDR2 YSLEER, per germline. The CDR3 loop spans 16 amino acids. The V gene lost 1 base and the J gene lost 5 bases, with 12 bases spanning the gap. The CDR3 is CASSQVTTSNNSPLHF. In DNA form, the CDR3 reads TGCGCCAGCAGCCAAGTCACAACGTCTAATAATTCACCCCTCCACTTT.